The 18 T cell receptor beta chains presented below share a single source sample, sequenced in a study of CD8 T cells in Susac syndrome. RNA in amounts of roughly 0.45 to 1 ug was reverse transcribed with random hexamers. TCRdb itself ran the immunoSEQ multiplex PCR reads through MiXCR, one entry per CDR3 protein. Counted here are some 130,000 distinct CDR3 sequences, 80% occurring once; the ten biggest clones make up more than 0.5%. Input material: CD8+ T cells from PBMCs. All receptors come from a human donor with multiple sclerosis.

The rearrangement links TRBV12-3 or TRBV12-4 to TRBJ1-1; D uncertain. The CDR3 is 13 amino acids. The V and J ends lost 3 bases and 1 base respectively, with 6 bases between them. CDR3 in DNA: TGTGCCAGCAGTTTGCTTAAGAACACTGAAGCTTTCTTT. Protein: CASSLLKNTEAFF.

This sequence joins TRBV27 and TRBJ2-5; a weak D match, TRBD2 (5 bases). Germline CDR1 MNHEY, CDR2 SMNVEV (reference sequence). There are 14 residues in the CDR3. Deletions cut 3 bases from V and 2 bases from J, with 10 bases between. The CDR3 DNA sequence: TGTGCCAGCAGTTTTTTGTGGACTCAAGAGACCCAGTACTTC. It specifies CASSFLWTQETQYF.

The chain couples TRBV7-9 to TRBJ2-1; 11 bases are a match to TRBD2. Germline CDR1 reads SEHNR; CDR2 reads FQNEAQ (reference sequence). This CDR3 spans 17 amino acids. Trimming took 4 bases from V and 0 from J; bases not matched to a gene: 5. CDR3 region: CASSSGTSGRSYNEQFF. The CDR3 DNA reads TGTGCCAGCAGCTCTGGGACTAGCGGACGCTCCTACAATGAGCAGTTCTTC.

The rearrangement uses TRBV14 and TRBJ2-1; D is uncertain. Per germline, CDR1 SGHDN and CDR2 FVKESK. Trimming stripped 0 bases from V and 3 bases from J, with 6 bases between. There are 14 residues in the CDR3. This CDR3 reads CASSQDPYYNEQFF. In DNA, the CDR3 is TGTGCCAGCAGCCAAGACCCCTACTACAATGAGCAGTTCTTC.

About this clonotype: A much bigger clone sits one base away, suggesting this may be a read error. The chain combines TRBV2 with TRBJ1-2; D is unresolved. Germline assignment: CDR1 SNHLY and CDR2 FYNNEI. The CDR3 extends over 13 amino acids. The V gene lost 3 bases and the J gene lost 8 bases, with 13 bases spanning the gap. The CDR3 DNA follows: TGTGCCAGCAGTGAGTCGCTGGGTTACGGCTACACCTTC. Translating gives CASSESLGYGYTF.

This sequence joins TRBV20-1 and TRBJ1-4; unclear D gene. V was clipped by 2 bases and J by 0 bases, with 10 bases between them. The CDR3 has 15 amino acids. Germline V gene lookup returns CDR1 DFQATT and CDR2 SNEGSKA (reference sequence). The CDR3 region is CSARKESATNEKLFF. The DNA of the CDR3 is TGCAGTGCTAGAAAGGAGTCGGCAACTAATGAAAAACTGTTTTTT.

The rearrangement links TRBV6-5 to TRBJ1-5; 12 bases align to TRBD1. Germline V gives CDR1 MNHEY, CDR2 SVGAGI. The CDR3 is 17 residues long. The trim removed 0 bases at V and 7 bases at J, leaving 7 bases unmatched. The CDR3 here is CASSYSPGTGGWQPQHF. CDR3 coding DNA: TGTGCCAGCAGTTACTCTCCCGGGACAGGGGGCTGGCAGCCCCAGCATTTT.

This sequence joins TRBV27 and TRBJ1-1; D not certain. The CDR3 is made up of 13 amino acids. Germline V gives CDR1 MNHEY, CDR2 SMNVEV (reference sequence). With 3 bases removed from V and 1 base from J, the gap between germline ends came to 6 bases. The CDR3 loop is CASSFFPNTEAFF. The CDR3 DNA is TGTGCCAGCAGTTTTTTCCCGAACACTGAAGCTTTCTTT.

This clonotype was detected only once. The J gene is TRBJ2-2, the V gene TRBV19; a weak D match, TRBD1 (6 bases). Germline CDR1 and CDR2: LNHDA and SQIVND (reference sequence). CDR3 length: 14 amino acids. V gave up 4 bases and J gave up 3 bases, with 9 bases separating them. The CDR3 DNA reads as TGTGCCAGTAGTACCACAGGGTACACCGGGGAGCTGTTTTTT. The encoded protein is CASSTTGYTGELFF.

The chain carries TRBV27 and TRBJ2-1, with D unresolved. This CDR3 has 13 amino acids. Deletions cut 3 bases from V and 5 bases from J, with 8 bases between. Germline CDR1 reads MNHEY; CDR2 reads SMNVEV (reference sequence). CDR3 bases: TGTGCCAGCAGTTTTGGGCAGCACAATGAGCAGTTCTTC. Its protein is CASSFGQHNEQFF.

This chain joins TRBV27 and TRBJ2-7, with D possibly matching TRBD2 (6 bases). Germline V gene data show CDR1 as MNHEY and CDR2 as SMNVEV (reference sequence). The CDR3 contains 14 residues. Trimming shortened V by 6 bases and J by 7 bases, and 19 bases separated the two germline ends. DNA for the CDR3: TGTGCCAGCAGGCCGGAGGGGCTAGGTGGGGAGCAGTACTTC. It is translated as CASRPEGLGGEQYF.

The genes are TRBV9 and TRBJ2-4; possible D gene TRBD1, 5 bases. The CDR3 totals 19 residues. From germline, CDR1 is SGDLS and CDR2 YYNGEE. Trimming took off 3 bases at V and 0 bases at J, with 22 bases between the two ends. The CDR3 DNA reads TGTGCCAGCAGCGGGTCCCCAATGGCACCTGGGGCAGCCAAAAACATTCAGTACTTC. Amino acid sequence: CASSGSPMAPGAAKNIQYF.

The chain links TRBV7-8 to TRBJ1-1, with D possibly matching TRBD1 (5 bases). Looked up from germline, CDR1 is SGHVS and CDR2 is FQNEAQ. The CDR3 is 16 residues long. Deletions cut 0 bases from V and 3 bases from J, with 14 bases between. CDR3 in DNA: TGTGCCAGCAGCTTAGCAGATGGGGGGGGAGACACTGAAGCTTTCTTT. Protein sequence: CASSLADGGGDTEAFF.

The chain links TRBV19 to TRBJ1-5; D may be TRBD1 (5 bases). CDR3 size: 13 residues. From germline, CDR1 is LNHDA and CDR2 SQIVND (reference sequence). V lost 5 bases to trimming and J lost 6 bases, with 11 bases between them. CDR3 sequence (DNA): TGTGCCAGTAGTCCCCAGGGTCGTCAGCCCCAGCATTTT. Protein: CASSPQGRQPQHF.

In DNA form, the CDR3 reads TGTGCCAGCAGTTCAAACTGGTTGGTGAACACTGAAGCTTTCTTT. It translates to CASSSNWLVNTEAFF. The chain recombines TRBV7-9 with TRBJ1-1; D not certain. Germline assignment: CDR1 SEHNR and CDR2 FQNEAQ (reference sequence). This CDR3 has 15 amino acids. The V and J ends lost 6 bases and 0 bases respectively, with 14 bases between them.

This chain joins TRBV9 and TRBJ2-3; tentative D call: TRBD1 (6 bases). Trimming took 3 bases from V and 2 from J, leaving 16 bases between them. Germline V lookup: CDR1 SGDLS, CDR2 YYNGEE. The CDR3 is 16 residues long. The DNA for the CDR3 is TGTGCCAGCAGCGCCTTAGGGGGTGGCCTCACAGATACGCAGTATTTT. Protein: CASSALGGGLTDTQYF.

This clonotype was picked up a small number of times. This chain connects TRBV11-2 to TRBJ1-2; D is undetermined. Germline V lookup: CDR1 SGHAT, CDR2 FQNNGV. The length of the CDR3 is 12 residues. V gave up 5 bases and J gave up 5 bases, with 9 bases separating them. In DNA form, the CDR3 reads TGTGCCAGCAGCCCCCGCTTTTATGGCTACACCTTC. Its translation is CASSPRFYGYTF.

This clonotype appeared a single time. J is TRBJ1-6 and V is TRBV20-1; D is undetermined. With 0 bases removed from V and 8 bases from J, the gap between germline ends came to 8 bases. The CDR3 loop spans 13 amino acids. Per germline, CDR1 DFQATT and CDR2 SNEGSKA (reference sequence). CDR3 nucleotides: TGCAGTGCTAGAGATTTTCGCCATTCACCCCTCCACTTT. Its protein is CSARDFRHSPLHF.